The entry that follows covers one TCR beta chain sequence. Antigen: not known. The data were obtained in a study of cytomegalovirus exposure and HLA in healthy donors. Study-wide background: Samples from HLA-typed donors yielded 85 million to 95 million unique TCRs in an early data release. Study outcomes and limitations: Using the classifier, cytomegalovirus status was reportedly diagnosed with high specificity and sensitivity.

The PCR had 60 Vbeta and 13 Jbeta primers. Generated by immunoSEQ multiplex PCR, the TCRdb table keeps only in-frame clones and is missing some. The sample comprises 210,000 or so clones, more than 85% of which are singletons, and roughly 1% rests with the top ten. V lost 4 bases to trimming and J lost 4 bases, with 20 bases between them. Germline V lookup: CDR1 SGHRS, CDR2 YFSETQ. This CDR3 comprises 16 residues. V and J are TRBV5-1 and TRBJ1-2; no clear D. Sequenced material: PBMCs. This receptor was taken from a woman between 18 and 30 years old in good health and CMV-seronegative. The CDR3 coding sequence is TGCGCCAGCAGCCCGGGAGTGGGCAGATACAGCTATGGCTACACCTTC. Translated: CASSPGVGRYSYGYTF.